The 17 T cell receptor beta chains below come from one sample, sequenced in a study of blood T cell repertoires in COVID-19. This table comes from immunoSEQ multiplex PCR, and its TCRdb copy is limited to in-frame clones, with some not included. The table records around 300,000 clones, around 90% of them present only once. Material for sequencing was peripheral blood. These receptors were obtained from a woman between 35 and 50 years old who had recovered from COVID-19.

The J gene is TRBJ1-4, the V gene TRBV7-9; D is unclear. Germline assignment: CDR1 SEHNR and CDR2 FQNEAQ (reference sequence). V was clipped by 7 bases and J by 4 bases, with 10 bases between them. This CDR3 is 13 amino acids long. The CDR3 is CASMNSFNEKLFF. DNA of the CDR3: TGTGCCAGCATGAACAGCTTTAATGAAAAACTGTTTTTT.

The CDR3 nucleotides are TGTGCCACCAGCAGAGATTTGGGGACAGGGGGTGAAAAACTGTTTTTT. This gives the protein CATSRDLGTGGEKLFF. The V and J genes are TRBV15 and TRBJ1-4; 11 nucleotides line up with TRBD1. The length of the CDR3 is 16 residues. Germline-derived CDR1 and CDR2 are LNHNV and YYDKDF (reference sequence). The V gene end was trimmed by 0 bases and the J gene end by 7 bases; junction bases not matched to a gene: 4.

The J gene is TRBJ2-1, the V gene TRBV19, with D maybe TRBD2 (6 bases). The germline V gene has CDR1 LNHDA and CDR2 SQIVND (reference sequence). Trimming shortened V by 5 bases and J by 0 bases, and 14 bases separated the two germline ends. The CDR3 contains 16 residues. CDR3 sequence: CASSPIAESSYNEQFF. CDR3 nucleotides: TGTGCCAGTAGTCCAATAGCGGAGAGCTCCTACAATGAGCAGTTCTTC.

The gene calls are TRBV6-5 and TRBJ1-5, with TRBD1 identical over 10 bases. This CDR3 region has 13 residues. V trimming: 7 bases; J trimming: 6 bases; junction bases outside the gene matches: 3. Germline CDR1 is MNHEY and CDR2 is SVGAGI. The CDR3 nucleotides read TGTGCCAGCATGACAGGGGGCGGTCAGCCCCAGCATTTT. It codes for CASMTGGGQPQHF.

The count of this clone is one. J is TRBJ2-3 and V is TRBV7-2, with TRBD2 identical over 7 bases. V lost 0 bases and J lost 3; bases outside the gene matches: 9. The germline gives CDR1 SGHTA, CDR2 FQGNSA. CDR3 length: 17 amino acids. CDR3: CASSLAPASGGTDTQYF. The DNA for the CDR3 is TGTGCCAGCAGCTTAGCGCCGGCTAGCGGCGGTACAGATACGCAGTATTTT.

The rearrangement joins TRBV27 to TRBJ2-2; no clear D. Germline V gene data show CDR1 as MNHEY and CDR2 as SMNVEV (reference sequence). Trimming took 5 bases from V and 1 from J, leaving 2 bases between them. This CDR3 is built from 12 residues. The CDR3 loop reads CASSQNTGELFF. The CDR3 region has the DNA TGTGCCAGCAGTCAGAACACCGGGGAGCTGTTTTTT.

The chain joins TRBV27 to TRBJ2-2; 11 bases align to TRBD1. Germline trimming cut 8 bases from V and 5 bases from J; bases unmatched to any gene: 22. This CDR3 region has 20 residues. From germline, CDR1 is MNHEY and CDR2 SMNVEV (reference sequence). In DNA, the CDR3 is TGTGCCAGCCTCACTCGAACCACCGGGACAGGGGGTATTAGGACCGGGGAGCTGTTTTTT. Protein: CASLTRTTGTGGIRTGELFF.

This clone came up many times. The J gene is TRBJ1-1, the V gene TRBV25-1, with 8 bases fitting TRBD1. The CDR3 spans 12 residues. In germline, CDR1 is MGHDK, CDR2 SYGVNS. The J segment lost 5 bases and the V segment lost 8 bases, leaving 4 bases of the junction unmatched. The CDR3: CASLTGGTEAFF. DNA for the CDR3: TGTGCCAGCCTTACAGGGGGGACTGAAGCTTTCTTT.

The genes are TRBV19 and TRBJ1-5; 7 nucleotides line up with TRBD1. The CDR3 has 17 amino acids. Looked up from germline, CDR1 is LNHDA and CDR2 is SQIVND (reference sequence). After removal of 0 bases from V and 2 bases from J, the junction contained 7 bases not matched to a gene. The CDR3 coding sequence is TGTGCCAGTAGTATAGAGAGACAGGGTAAAGGCAATCAGCCCCAGCATTTT. Amino acid sequence: CASSIERQGKGNQPQHF.

This chain joins TRBV7-9 and TRBJ1-4; possibly TRBD1 for D (6 bases). V lost 6 bases and J 8 bases, leaving 16 bases between the germline ends. The germline CDR1 and CDR2 sequences are SEHNR and FQNEAQ (reference sequence). This CDR3 has 14 amino acids. CDR3 in DNA: TGTGCCAGCAGTCCGACAGGAAAGGGCGAAAAACTGTTTTTT. It specifies CASSPTGKGEKLFF.

The chain carries TRBV5-5 and TRBJ2-2, with TRBD2 matching over 14 bases. Trimming cost V 2 bases and J 5 bases; bases outside gene matches: 8. The CDR3 covers 18 residues. CDR1 is SGHKS, CDR2 YYEKEE, per germline (reference sequence). The CDR3 DNA is TGTGCCAGCAGCTTATCTCCGGGACTAGCGGGGGTTACCGGGGAGCTGTTTTTT. Its protein product is CASSLSPGLAGVTGELFF.

The CDR3 bases are TGTGCAAGTCGCTCCCGTTCGGGGAACACTGAAGCTTTCTTT. Protein sequence: CASRSRSGNTEAFF. This chain joins TRBV12-2 and TRBJ1-1. TRBV12-2 has pseudogene status. The CDR3 length is 14 residues.

The J gene is TRBJ2-7, the V gene TRBV24-1; 8 bases match TRBD1. Germline-derived CDR1 and CDR2 are KGHDR and SFDVKD. The CDR3 contains 15 residues. V dropped 3 bases and J dropped 3; count of bases not matched to a gene: 6. CDR3 sequence: CATSDVRQGRYEQYF. The CDR3 coding sequence is TGTGCCACCAGTGATGTCCGACAGGGGCGCTACGAGCAGTACTTC.

The chain carries TRBV30 and TRBJ2-7; D not certain. The CDR3 is made up of 11 amino acids. CDR1 is GTSNPN, CDR2 SVGIG, per germline (reference sequence). Trimming took off 1 base at V and 4 bases at J, with 5 bases between the two ends. CDR3: CAWSGSYEQYF. The CDR3 DNA reads TGTGCCTGGAGTGGGAGTTACGAGCAGTACTTC. The whole variable domain, remainder taken from reference TRBV30 and TRBJ2-7, is SQTIHQWPATLVQPVGSPLSLECTVEGTSNPNLYWYRQAAGRGLQLLFYSVGIGQISSEVPQNLSASRPQDRQFILSSKKLLLSDSGFYLCAWSGSYEQYFGPGTRLTVT.

CDR3: CASRETGSDYEQYF. The CDR3 nucleotides read TGTGCCAGCAGGGAAACAGGGAGCGACTACGAGCAGTACTTC. This chain joins TRBV28 and TRBJ2-7; D might be TRBD1 (6 bases). Per germline, CDR1 MDHEN and CDR2 SYDVKM. The CDR3 has 14 residues. Trimming cost V 6 bases and J 3 bases, with 15 bases left between them.

The V call is TRBV19, the J call TRBJ2-1; D gene uncertain. The CDR3 has 13 residues. Germline assignment: CDR1 LNHDA and CDR2 SQIVND (reference sequence). V gave up 7 bases and J gave up 3 bases, with 10 bases separating them. CDR3 loop: CASTLDNYNEQFF. In DNA, the CDR3 is TGTGCCAGTACCCTCGACAACTACAATGAGCAGTTCTTC.

This clone was seen a few times. The V gene is TRBV3-1 (or the pseudogene TRBV3-2), the J gene TRBJ1-1; TRBD1 aligns across 8 bases. The CDR3 covers 15 residues. Trimming took 1 base from V and 1 from J; bases not matched to a gene: 2. The germline V gene encodes CDR1 LGHDT and CDR2 YNNKEL (reference sequence). CDR3 in DNA: TGTGCCAGCAGCCAAGCCGGGACAGGGAACACTGAAGCTTTCTTT. This sequence encodes CASSQAGTGNTEAFF.